This T cell receptor beta chain is from a study of T-cell reconstitution after alpha-beta-depleted transplantation in children. Trimming took 4 bases from V and 13 from J; bases not matched to a gene: 9. CDR3 length: 13 residues. The TCRbeta library incorporated unique molecular identifiers. TCRdb called the PCR reads again in MiXCR, with one record for every CDR3 protein. The table shows about 830,000 distinct CDR3 sequences, with roughly 16% occurring only once. The study, taken as a whole, reports: From newly produced T cells came most of the T-cell counts and diversity one year after transplant.

The sample holds a few counts of this clonotype. What it binds is not known. This specimen was PBMCs, mostly from graft donor cells, taken 360 days after TCRalphabeta/CD19-depleted stem cell transplant. The receptor comes from a male patient younger than 18 who had a stem cell transplant for acute lymphoblastic leukemia, so the T cells may come from the graft donor. The rearrangement joins TRBV12-3 or TRBV12-4 to TRBJ2-2; TRBD2 agrees at 7 bases. CDR3 residues: CASSSWTRIGLFF. CDR3 DNA: TGTGCCAGCAGTTCATGGACTAGGATTGGGCTGTTTTTT.